The present entry profiles one TCR beta chain with its context. Its antigen remains unknown. This entry comes from a study of vaccination effects on CD4 cells after COVID-19. Sequenced by immunoSEQ multiplex PCR; TCRdb stores in-frame clones only, minus some. The data contain fewer than 85,000 clones, 70% to 85% of them seen just once; the ten biggest clones take up 2% to 2.5%. Cells that had been cultured for ten to eleven days were the source of isolated CD4+ T cells. Each person got two doses of an mRNA SARS-CoV-2 vaccine, BNT162b2 or mRNA-1273. Germline V CDR1 and CDR2: MNHEY, SVGEGT. V was clipped by 5 bases and J by 2 bases, with 12 bases between them. This CDR3 comprises 15 residues.

Sample: CD4+ T cells from PBMCs cultured without peptide, taken after COVID-19 vaccination. This receptor was taken from a human donor who received a COVID-19 vaccine. V is TRBV6-2 or TRBV6-3 and J is TRBJ2-2; perhaps TRBD2 as D (5 bases). CDR3 sequence (DNA): TGTGCCAGCAGTCCCCTAGCCGACAACACCGGGGAGCTGTTTTTT. Translated: CASSPLADNTGELFF.